This T cell receptor (beta chain) was profiled in a study of response to subunit inactivated influenza vaccine. Study-wide points: That few new T cells are recruited by each seasonal influenza vaccination was the authors' suggestion.

This CDR3 has 11 residues. CDR1 is SEHNR, CDR2 FQNEAQ, per germline (reference sequence). From the RT-PCR reads, TCRdb called clonotypes with MiXCR, one entry per CDR3 protein. The sample carries hundreds of thousands of distinct CDR3 sequences, around 15% recorded once. This clonotype was found a few times. Its matching antigen is unknown. The junction departs from the called germline gene at one end, perhaps through a read error. The V and J genes are TRBV7-9 and TRBJ2-1, with D possibly being TRBD1 (6 bases). The material was PBMCs from blood, obtained 14 to 15 days before vaccination. The clonotype originates from a man in his fifties who received an inactivated influenza vaccine. CDR3 residues: CASSQDRQPYF. In DNA, the CDR3 is TGTGCCAGCAGCCAGGACAGACAGCCGTACTTC.